This passage covers 24 T cell receptor beta chains from one sample sequenced in a study of OX40 agonist ivuxolimab in advanced cancers. The table came from immunoSEQ multiplex PCR; TCRdb's copy has only in-frame clones and leaves some out. The data hold 35,000 to 50,000 clones, with approximately 86% observed a single time. The material sequenced was CD4+ or CD8+ T cells sorted from blood, taken in a trial of the OX40 agonist ivuxolimab. Receptor source: an adult with an advanced solid tumor such as melanoma, head and neck, liver or kidney cancer.

The chain has TRBV28 and TRBJ2-7; D may be TRBD1 (6 bases). Germline assignment: CDR1 MDHEN and CDR2 SYDVKM. The CDR3 is made up of 14 amino acids. V was pared by 5 bases and J by 4 bases, with 15 bases between. DNA of the CDR3: TGTGCCAGCAGTCAAGGACAGATTTTTTACGAGCAGTACGTC. Amino acids: CASSQGQIFYEQYV.

The rearrangement links TRBV13 to TRBJ1-1; TRBD1 might be the D (5 bases). Germline assignment: CDR1 PRHDT and CDR2 FYEKMQ (reference sequence). The V gene lost 7 bases and the J gene lost 4 bases, with 22 bases spanning the gap. The CDR3 totals 16 residues. CDR3 bases: TGTGCCAGCACTCCCTTGGGTACAGGAAAAGGCACTGAAGCTTTCTTT. As protein: CASTPLGTGKGTEAFF.

This clone was found a few times. The J gene is TRBJ2-1, the V gene TRBV4-1; unclear D gene. V was clipped by 3 bases and J by 5 bases, with 5 bases between them. Germline-derived CDR1 and CDR2 are MGHRA and YSYEKL. The CDR3 extends over 12 amino acids. CDR3 sequence (DNA): TGCGCCAGCAGCCATGATCACAATGAGCAGTTCTTC. Translation gives CASSHDHNEQFF.

The chain is built from TRBV5-6 and TRBJ1-2; a weak D match, TRBD1 (6 bases). The CDR3 has 14 amino acids. V gave up 0 bases and J gave up 5 bases, with 11 bases separating them. CDR1 SGHDT and CDR2 YYEEEE come from the germline V gene. CDR3 nucleotide sequence: TGTGCCAGCAGCTTGGGAACAGGGATTTATGGCTACACCTTC. Amino acid sequence: CASSLGTGIYGYTF.

The V call is TRBV10-1, the J call TRBJ2-7; no definite D call. The V gene lost 0 bases and the J gene lost 9 bases, with 18 bases spanning the gap. The CDR3 has 15 amino acids. Germline lookup yields CDR1 WNHNN and CDR2 SYGVQD (reference sequence). CDR3 residues: CASSESVGPNEVQYV. The CDR3 DNA reads TGCGCCAGCAGTGAGTCGGTTGGCCCCAACGAGGTGCAGTACGTC.

This clone was found once. The chain links TRBV5-6 to TRBJ1-1; no reliable D call. Germline loops: CDR1 SGHDT, CDR2 YYEEEE. This CDR3 contains 13 residues. V gave up 0 bases and J gave up 2 bases, with 5 bases separating them. Here the CDR3 reads CASSLGSNTEAFF. CDR3 sequence (DNA): TGTGCCAGCAGCTTGGGATCTAACACTGAAGCTTTCTTT.

The chain is built from TRBV6-1 and TRBJ1-2; 9 bases match TRBD1. This CDR3 contains 14 residues. V gave up 0 bases and J gave up 14 bases; unmatched junction bases: 10. Germline values: CDR1 MNHNS, CDR2 SASEGT. CDR3 loop: CASSEAVDRGAATF. The CDR3 bases are TGTGCCAGCAGTGAAGCCGTGGACAGGGGTGCGGCTACCTTC.

The J gene is TRBJ2-6, the V gene TRBV4-3; D is ambiguous. From germline, CDR1 is LGHNA and CDR2 YSLEER. V lost 1 base and J 0 bases, leaving 10 bases between the germline ends. This CDR3 spans 17 amino acids. DNA for the CDR3: TGCGCCAGCAGCCAAGCCGACCCTCTCTCTGGGGCCAACGTCCTGACTTTC. It translates to CASSQADPLSGANVLTF.

The chain employs TRBV2 and TRBJ2-7, with a weak D call TRBD1 (5 bases). Germline assignment: CDR1 SNHLY and CDR2 FYNNEI. The CDR3 totals 12 residues. Trimming removed 5 bases from V and 6 bases from J, with 11 bases in between. CDR3 sequence (DNA): TGTGCCAGCAGTCAGGGAAACGGCGAGCAGTACGTC. This translates into CASSQGNGEQYV.

The chain carries TRBV7-8 and TRBJ2-3, with TRBD2 matching 7 bases. The CDR3 runs 15 residues. CDR1 is SGHVS, CDR2 FQNEAQ, per germline. Germline trimming cut 1 base from V and 2 bases from J; bases unmatched to any gene: 3. The CDR3, as DNA: TGTGCCAGCAGCTTAGTGGGGGGGAACACAGATACGCAGTATTTT. Protein: CASSLVGGNTDTQYF.

The genes are TRBV6-6 and TRBJ2-3, with no clear D. CDR3 length equals 12 residues. Between the trimmed V and J ends, which lost 3 bases and 2 bases, there was a span of 3 bases. In germline, CDR1 is MNHNY, CDR2 SVGAGI (reference sequence). CDR3 region: CASSYNTDTQYF. The CDR3 DNA follows: TGTGCCAGCAGTTATAACACAGATACGCAGTATTTT.

V and J are TRBV7-9 and TRBJ2-1, with 9 bases fitting TRBD2. CDR1 is SEHNR, CDR2 FQNEAQ, per germline (reference sequence). The CDR3 consists of 15 residues. V shed 5 bases, J shed 2 bases, and the junction held 4 bases outside the gene matches. The CDR3 protein is CASSPSGGPYNEQFF. In DNA form, the CDR3 reads TGTGCCAGCAGCCCGAGCGGGGGGCCCTACAATGAGCAGTTCTTC.

V usage is TRBV6-1 and J usage is TRBJ1-1; D is unresolved. From germline, CDR1 is MNHNS and CDR2 SASEGT. The CDR3 length is 11 residues. V lost 6 bases to trimming and J lost 5 bases, with 7 bases between them. In DNA, the CDR3 is TGTGCCAGCAGGTTGGGTACTGAAGCTTTCTTT. This sequence encodes CASRLGTEAFF.

The V gene is TRBV9, the J gene TRBJ2-1; TRBD2 matches at 8 bases. CDR3 size: 15 residues. Germline lookup yields CDR1 SGDLS and CDR2 YYNGEE. V was clipped by 3 bases and J by 8 bases; unmatched bases: 10. CDR3 sequence: CASSASGGSFDEQFF. For the CDR3, the DNA is TGTGCCAGCAGCGCGAGCGGGGGCTCGTTTGATGAGCAGTTCTTC.

The CDR3 sequence is CASRLWNTEAFF. The CDR3 DNA sequence: TGTGCCAGCCGCCTTTGGAACACTGAAGCTTTCTTT. This chain uses TRBV5-8 with TRBJ1-1, with unresolved D. V was pared by 7 bases and J by 1 base, with 8 bases between. Germline CDR1 SGHTS, CDR2 YDEGEE. CDR3 length: 12 amino acids.

The rearrangement joins TRBV7-9 to TRBJ2-5; TRBD1 matches at 7 bases. Per germline, CDR1 SEHNR and CDR2 FQNEAQ (reference sequence). The CDR3 is 15 amino acids. V shed 1 base, J shed 4 bases, and the junction held 6 bases outside the gene matches. This CDR3 reads CASSLVGGEGETQYF. For the CDR3, the DNA is TGTGCCAGCAGCTTAGTAGGGGGCGAAGGAGAGACCCAGTACTTC.

The chain has TRBV27 and TRBJ1-5; 7 bases map to TRBD1. Germline V gene sequence: CDR1 MNHEY, CDR2 SMNVEV (reference sequence). J was trimmed by 7 bases and V by 0 bases; bases with no gene match: 9. The CDR3 runs to 16 residues. The CDR3 DNA is TGTGCCAGCAGTTTATCGGGCGGGACAGCGCTACAGCCCCAGCATTTT. Protein: CASSLSGGTALQPQHF.

The rearrangement joins TRBV27 to TRBJ2-3; the D gene could be TRBD1 or TRBD2 (7 bases each). The CDR3 contains 12 residues. With 5 bases removed from V and 9 bases from J, the gap between germline ends came to 12 bases. Germline V gene sequence: CDR1 MNHEY, CDR2 SMNVEV (reference sequence). The DNA for the CDR3 is TGTGCCAGCAGTCCAGGGGGGGGCACGCAGTATTTT. As protein: CASSPGGGTQYF.

The J gene is TRBJ1-2, the V gene TRBV2; D gene unclear. Germline V gene lookup returns CDR1 SNHLY and CDR2 FYNNEI. The CDR3 covers 11 residues. The V end lost 11 bases, the J end lost 5 bases, and 12 bases lay between the germline ends. The CDR3 region is CAGGSEYGYTF. CDR3 nucleotides: TGTGCCGGAGGAAGTGAGTATGGCTACACCTTC.

The gene calls are TRBV6-6 and TRBJ1-1; no firm D call. This CDR3 contains 15 residues. Germline CDR1 MNHNY, CDR2 SVGAGI (reference sequence). V lost 0 bases and J lost 3, with 11 bases in between. The CDR3 region is CASSYSGVRDTEAFF. In DNA form, the CDR3 reads TGTGCCAGCAGTTACTCAGGCGTGAGGGACACTGAAGCTTTCTTT.

The rearrangement uses TRBV28 and TRBJ2-7; TRBD1 aligns across 8 bases. The ends lost 5 bases at V and 4 bases at J; junction bases unmatched: 7. The length of the CDR3 is 14 residues. The V gene's germline CDR1 is MDHEN and CDR2 SYDVKM. CDR3 region: CASSRTGFPYEQYF. The CDR3, as DNA: TGTGCCAGCAGTCGGACAGGGTTCCCTTACGAGCAGTACTTC. Looking up the rest from reference TRBV28 and TRBJ2-7 gives the full variable domain: DVKVTQSSRYLVKRTGEKVFLECVQDMDHENMFWYRQDPGLGLRLIYFSYDVKMKEKGDIPEGYSVSREKKERFSLILESASTNQTSMYLCASSRTGFPYEQYFGPGTRLTVT.

The chain has TRBV7-9 and TRBJ2-3, with D possibly TRBD1 on 6 matching bases. The CDR3 covers 13 residues. Germline V gives CDR1 SEHNR, CDR2 FQNEAQ (reference sequence). The ends were cut back, 4 bases at V and 14 bases at J, with 19 bases in the middle. In nucleotides, the CDR3 is TGTGCCAGCAGCTCCGACAGGCCCCCGGAAGGGTATTTT. Its protein is CASSSDRPPEGYF.

Judged by abundance, this clone is medium-sized. The chain combines TRBV7-2 with TRBJ1-1; 9 bases match TRBD1. CDR3 length equals 15 residues. The germline V gene encodes CDR1 SGHTA and CDR2 FQGNSA. V trimming: 3 bases; J trimming: 7 bases; junction bases outside the gene matches: 9. The CDR3 protein is CASSFWGTGGFEAFF. DNA of the CDR3: TGTGCCAGCAGCTTTTGGGGAACAGGGGGCTTTGAAGCTTTCTTT.

The V and J genes are TRBV27 and TRBJ1-2, with TRBD1 matching over 8 bases. Losses at the gene ends were 5 bases for V and 1 base for J; bases not matched to a gene: 6. This CDR3 is 15 amino acids long. Germline V lookup: CDR1 MNHEY, CDR2 SMNVEV (reference sequence). CDR3 loop: CASSPRTGLNYGYTF. CDR3 bases: TGTGCCAGCAGTCCACGGACAGGGCTTAACTATGGCTACACCTTC.